Each of the 13 T cell receptor beta chains below was sequenced from the same sample in a study of cytomegalovirus exposure and HLA in healthy donors. Profiling relied on immunoSEQ multiplex PCR, and the TCRdb table lists in-frame clones only, not all of them. The repertoire holds 300,000 to 400,000 clones, with approximately 88% as singletons. Sample: PBMCs. Receptor source: a man aged 30 to 39 in good health and CMV-seronegative.

V gene TRBV18 combines with J gene TRBJ1-5, with 8 bases matching TRBD1. Germline CDR1 and CDR2: KGHSH and LQKENI. After removal of 4 bases from V and 2 bases from J, the junction contained 4 bases not matched to a gene. The CDR3 sequence is 15 residues long. The CDR3 DNA is TGTGCCAGCTCACTACAGGGGGACCGCAATCAGCCCCAGCATTTT. Its protein is CASSLQGDRNQPQHF.

The J gene is TRBJ2-1, the V gene TRBV5-1; 8 bases agree with TRBD1. Germline CDR1 is SGHRS and CDR2 is YFSETQ. J gave up 2 bases and V 1 base, and 2 bases lay outside the gene matches. The CDR3 consists of 15 residues. The CDR3 reads CASSLPTGAYNEQFF. In DNA form, the CDR3 reads TGCGCCAGCAGCTTGCCGACAGGGGCCTACAATGAGCAGTTCTTC.

The V gene is TRBV7-9, the J gene TRBJ2-1, with TRBD2 identical over 8 bases. The CDR3 covers 15 residues. V shed 5 bases, J shed 5 bases, and the junction held 8 bases outside the gene matches. Germline assignment: CDR1 SEHNR and CDR2 FQNEAQ (reference sequence). Written as DNA, the CDR3 is TGTGCCAGCAGCCCGTCGGGAGGGTGGAACAATGAGCAGTTCTTC. Protein sequence: CASSPSGGWNNEQFF.

The rearrangement joins TRBV19 to TRBJ1-6; no definite D call. The V gene's germline CDR1 is LNHDA and CDR2 SQIVND (reference sequence). The CDR3 has 15 residues. The ends were cut back, 1 base at V and 10 bases at J, with 14 bases in the middle. The CDR3: CASSIVAGYGSPLHF. For the CDR3, the DNA is TGTGCCAGTAGTATAGTGGCAGGCTACGGCTCACCCCTCCACTTT.

The CDR3 DNA follows: TGCGCCAGCAGACAGGTTGGTGGCTACACCTTC. This translates into CASRQVGGYTF. This sequence joins TRBV5-1 and TRBJ1-2, with D possibly matching TRBD1 (5 bases). CDR1 SGHRS and CDR2 YFSETQ come from the germline V gene. This CDR3 is built from 11 residues. V lost 5 bases and J 7 bases, leaving 9 bases between the germline ends.

The chain links TRBV2 to TRBJ1-5; 10 bases fit TRBD1. Germline lookup yields CDR1 SNHLY and CDR2 FYNNEI. With V trimmed by 1 base and J by 4 bases, 4 bases remained unmatched. This CDR3 is 16 amino acids long. The CDR3 region is CASSEGGQGRNQPQHF. The CDR3, as DNA: TGTGCCAGCAGTGAAGGGGGACAGGGGAGGAATCAGCCCCAGCATTTT.

This rearrangement joins TRBV11-2 to TRBJ2-7; 12 bases are shared with TRBD1. The CDR3 spans 15 residues. V shed 5 bases, J shed 6 bases, and the junction held 8 bases outside the gene matches. Germline lookup yields CDR1 SGHAT and CDR2 FQNNGV. The CDR3 nucleotides are TGTGCCAGCAGCGTACAGGGGACAGGGGGCGGCGAGCAGTACTTC. The encoded protein is CASSVQGTGGGEQYF.

This clone is a singleton in its sample. The chain recombines TRBV30 with TRBJ1-2; TRBD1 matches 8 bases. V was clipped by 3 bases and J by 9 bases; unmatched bases: 12. The CDR3 covers 14 residues. Germline CDR1 is GTSNPN and CDR2 is SVGIG (reference sequence). The CDR3 spells CAWRALGQVFSYTF. The CDR3 DNA sequence: TGTGCCTGGAGAGCCCTGGGACAGGTCTTTAGCTACACCTTC.

The table lists this clone with a few counts. This chain uses TRBV4-2 with TRBJ2-2; the match to TRBD2 covers 15 bases. The V gene's germline CDR1 is LGHNA and CDR2 YNFKEQ. The CDR3 has 17 amino acids. The J segment lost 0 bases and the V segment lost 6 bases, leaving 2 bases of the junction unmatched. CDR3 bases: TGTGCCAGCAGGGGACTAGCGGGGGGCACGAACACCGGGGAGCTGTTTTTT. Translation: CASRGLAGGTNTGELFF.

The CDR3 sequence: CASSPAGNNEQFF. DNA for the CDR3: TGTGCCAGCTCACCAGCCGGGAACAATGAGCAGTTCTTC. The gene calls are TRBV18 and TRBJ2-1; a weak D match, TRBD2 (5 bases). This CDR3 comprises 13 residues. The V and J ends lost 2 bases and 5 bases respectively, with 7 bases between them. Germline CDR1 and CDR2: KGHSH and LQKENI. The full variable domain, in which reference TRBV18 and TRBJ2-1 provide the parts outside the CDR3, is NAGVMQNPRHLVRRRGQEARLRCSPMKGHSHVYWYRQLPEEGLKFMVYLQKENIIDESGMPKERFSAEFPKEGPSILRIQQVVRGDSAAYFCASSPAGNNEQFFGPGTRLTVL.

The chain joins TRBV6-6 to TRBJ2-7, with D possibly TRBD2 on 6 matching bases. The CDR3 extends over 16 amino acids. The V and J ends lost 2 bases and 5 bases respectively, with 19 bases between them. Per germline, CDR1 MNHNY and CDR2 SVGAGI (reference sequence). The CDR3 coding sequence is TGTGCCAGCAGTTACGCCGAGGTCGGGGGAAGCCACGAGCAGTACTTC. Its translation: CASSYAEVGGSHEQYF.

The V gene is TRBV6-5, the J gene TRBJ1-1; a possible D gene is TRBD1 (5 bases). The V end lost 0 bases, the J end lost 1 base, and 12 bases lay between the germline ends. Looked up from germline, CDR1 is MNHEY and CDR2 is SVGAGI. CDR3 size: 16 residues. The CDR3 spells CASSYSGRRENTEAFF. As DNA, the CDR3 is TGTGCCAGCAGTTACTCGGGTCGCAGGGAGAACACTGAAGCTTTCTTT.

The chain links TRBV6-5 to TRBJ2-5; perhaps TRBD2 as D (5 bases). This CDR3 comprises 14 residues. V lost 6 bases and J 5 bases, leaving 16 bases between the germline ends. Looked up from germline, CDR1 is MNHEY and CDR2 is SVGAGI. The CDR3 sequence is CASSPPGKRETQYF. The CDR3 DNA follows: TGTGCCAGCAGCCCGCCCGGGAAGCGGGAGACCCAGTACTTC.